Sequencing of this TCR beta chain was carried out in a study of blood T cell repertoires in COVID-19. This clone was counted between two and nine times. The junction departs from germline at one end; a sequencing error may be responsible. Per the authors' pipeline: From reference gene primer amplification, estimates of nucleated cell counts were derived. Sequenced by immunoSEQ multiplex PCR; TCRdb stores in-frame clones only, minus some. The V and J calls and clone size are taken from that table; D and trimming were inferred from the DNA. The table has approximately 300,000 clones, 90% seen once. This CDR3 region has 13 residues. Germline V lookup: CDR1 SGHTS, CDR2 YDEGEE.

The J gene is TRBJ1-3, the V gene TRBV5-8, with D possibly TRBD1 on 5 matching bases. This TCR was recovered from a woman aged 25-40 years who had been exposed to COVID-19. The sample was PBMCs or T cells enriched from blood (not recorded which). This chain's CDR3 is CASSLGGGVRSDF. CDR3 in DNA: TGTGCCAGCAGCTTGGGCGGGGGAGTCCGATCGGATTTT.